The 26 T cell receptor beta chains below all came from one sample that was sequenced in a study of T cell responses to AZD1222 COVID-19 vaccine. The protocol was immunoSEQ multiplex PCR, while the TCRdb copy is restricted to in-frame clones and leaves out a portion. The table includes 100,000 to 150,000 clones, about nine tenths detected once. The material sequenced was peripheral blood, taken on day 0 of AZD1222 vaccination. The receptor set was obtained from an adult in good health.

The J gene is TRBJ1-2, the V gene TRBV12-3 or TRBV12-4; a possible D gene is TRBD1 (6 bases). V lost 6 bases and J 5 bases, leaving 13 bases between the germline ends. CDR3 length equals 13 residues. This chain's CDR3 is CASSPGGRYGYTF. Here the CDR3 DNA reads TGTGCCAGCAGCCCGGGGGGCAGGTATGGCTACACCTTC.

This clone was recorded a few times. The chain links TRBV6-4 to TRBJ2-1; D tentatively reads TRBD1 or TRBD2 (5 bases each). The CDR3 runs to 14 residues. With 3 bases removed from V and 4 bases from J, the gap between germline ends came to 10 bases. Germline V CDR1 and CDR2: MRHNA, SNTAGT. The CDR3 reads CASSDGTSYNEQFF. The CDR3 DNA reads TGTGCCAGCAGTGATGGGACCTCTTACAATGAGCAGTTCTTC.

The chain couples TRBV28 to TRBJ2-5; D call uncertain. Germline CDR1 and CDR2: MDHEN and SYDVKM. The CDR3 consists of 16 residues. Trimming pared 5 bases from V and 2 bases from J, leaving 18 bases between. The DNA of the CDR3 is TGTGCCAGCAGTCCAAACCTAATTCGTACTCAAGAGACCCAGTACTTC. Encoded protein: CASSPNLIRTQETQYF. Together with reference TRBV28 and TRBJ2-5, the CDR3 gives the full variable domain: DVKVTQSSRYLVKRTGEKVFLECVQDMDHENMFWYRQDPGLGLRLIYFSYDVKMKEKGDIPEGYSVSREKKERFSLILESASTNQTSMYLCASSPNLIRTQETQYFGPGTRLLVL.

The V gene is TRBV14, the J gene TRBJ2-5; the match to TRBD2 covers 11 bases. Per the germline V gene, CDR1 is SGHDN and CDR2 is FVKESK. V dropped 6 bases and J dropped 5; count of bases not matched to a gene: 11. The CDR3 runs 16 residues. CDR3 coding DNA: TGTGCCAGCAGTAGTAGCGGGAGGGCCTTCAGGGAGACCCAGTACTTC. This sequence encodes CASSSSGRAFRETQYF.

The chain has TRBV5-4 and TRBJ2-5; TRBD1 agrees at 7 bases. CDR1 and CDR2 (germline): SGHNT, YYREEE (reference sequence). Trimming at V came to 5 bases and at J to 5 bases, leaving 6 bases not matched to a gene. This CDR3 region has 13 residues. CDR3 sequence (DNA): TGTGCCAGCAGTCGGGACAGATGGGAGACCCAGTACTTC. This gives the protein CASSRDRWETQYF.

The chain carries TRBV19 and TRBJ2-7; the D gene is possibly TRBD2 (5 bases). Per the germline V gene, CDR1 is LNHDA and CDR2 is SQIVND (reference sequence). The CDR3 length is 18 residues. V shed 1 base and J shed 1 base, with 20 bases lying between them. The CDR3 nucleotides are TGTGCCAGTAGTATAGTGCCCTTAGCGAACCCATTGTCCTACGAGCAGTACTTC. It translates to CASSIVPLANPLSYEQYF.

The rearrangement uses TRBV10-1 and TRBJ1-5; D is perhaps TRBD1 (6 bases). CDR1 and CDR2 from the germline V gene are WNHNN and SYGVQD (reference sequence). V shed 5 bases and J shed 1 base, with 15 bases lying between them. The CDR3 has 16 residues. For the CDR3, the DNA is TGCGCCAGCAGTCCGAGGGGGGGCGAGAGCAATCAGCCCCAGCATTTT. Translating gives CASSPRGGESNQPQHF.

The chain is built from TRBV21-1 and TRBJ1-6. TRBV21-1 is reported as a pseudogene. The CDR3 has 21 amino acids. CDR3 nucleotide sequence: TGTGCCAGCAGCGGGGAGGCCTTTGCTGCTAATCAAAGCTCCTATAATTCACCCCTCCACTTT. Translated, it gives CASSGEAFAANQSSYNSPLHF.

V and J are TRBV6-5 and TRBJ1-1; D unresolved. V was clipped by 7 bases and J by 0 bases, with 15 bases between them. CDR1 is MNHEY and CDR2 is SVGAGI in the germline V gene. CDR3 size: 15 residues. The CDR3 sequence is CASNLFKTMNTEAFF. The CDR3 bases are TGTGCCAGCAACCTATTTAAGACAATGAACACTGAAGCTTTCTTT.

The rearrangement links TRBV7-8 to TRBJ1-6, with no clear D. Trimming removed 5 bases at V and 0 bases at J, with 8 bases between. This CDR3 region has 15 residues. Germline V gene sequence: CDR1 SGHVS, CDR2 FQNEAQ. CDR3 nucleotide sequence: TGTGCCAGCAGCCCGAGCGGCTCCTATAATTCACCCCTCCACTTT. This gives the protein CASSPSGSYNSPLHF.

Comment on this clone: The identical CDR3 is also encoded by other nucleotide sequences in the sample. The CDR3 DNA follows: TGTGCCAGCAGTTTAGCAGGGAACACTGAAGCTTTCTTT. Translation gives CASSLAGNTEAFF. The gene calls are TRBV12-3 or TRBV12-4 and TRBJ1-1; D uncertain. The CDR3 is made up of 13 amino acids. Trimming stripped 0 bases from V and 1 base from J, with 3 bases between.

The chain is built from TRBV7-2 and TRBJ2-1; TRBD1 matches 9 bases. V gave up 6 bases and J gave up 5 bases; unmatched junction bases: 5. Germline V gives CDR1 SGHTA, CDR2 FQGNSA. The CDR3 sequence is 14 residues long. In DNA, the CDR3 is TGTGCCAGCAGTTCCCGGACAGGGGACAATGAGCAGTTCTTC. Residues: CASSSRTGDNEQFF.

The sample holds one count of this clone. J is TRBJ2-3 and V is TRBV4-1; D call uncertain. Germline loops: CDR1 MGHRA, CDR2 YSYEKL. The CDR3 loop spans 12 amino acids. V shed 0 bases and J shed 6 bases, with 4 bases lying between them. The CDR3: CASSQETDTQYF. The CDR3 coding sequence is TGCGCCAGCAGCCAAGAAACGGATACGCAGTATTTT.

The CDR3 here is CASSLSRLNTEAFF. DNA of the CDR3: TGTGCCAGCAGTTTATCGAGGCTTAACACTGAAGCTTTCTTT. The rearrangement uses TRBV27 and TRBJ1-1; D call uncertain. CDR1 MNHEY and CDR2 SMNVEV come from the germline V gene (reference sequence). The V end lost 0 bases, the J end lost 2 bases, and 7 bases lay between the germline ends. The CDR3 has 14 residues.

V usage is TRBV6-5 and J usage is TRBJ2-7; tentatively, D is TRBD1 (5 bases). The CDR3 contains 12 residues. Trimming took 8 bases from V and 3 from J, leaving 11 bases between them. In germline, CDR1 is MNHEY, CDR2 SVGAGI. The CDR3, as DNA: TGTGCCAGCCAGGGAAAAATCTACGAGCAGTACTTC. Encoded protein: CASQGKIYEQYF.

The V gene is TRBV18, the J gene TRBJ2-7; D assignment may be TRBD1 or TRBD2 (5 bases each). Between the trimmed V and J ends, which lost 2 bases and 2 bases, there was a span of 10 bases. The CDR3 loop spans 14 amino acids. Germline CDR1 and CDR2: KGHSH and LQKENI. The CDR3 reads CASSPGDGTYEQYF. The CDR3, as DNA: TGTGCCAGCTCACCAGGGGACGGAACCTACGAGCAGTACTTC.

The chain links TRBV4-1 to TRBJ1-5, with a tentative D call TRBD1 (6 bases). Trimming cost V 1 base and J 3 bases, with 13 bases left between them. The germline V gene has CDR1 MGHRA and CDR2 YSYEKL. The CDR3 loop spans 16 amino acids. CDR3 loop: CASSQAPTGSNQPQHF. DNA of the CDR3: TGCGCCAGCAGCCAAGCCCCAACAGGGTCCAATCAGCCCCAGCATTTT.

The CDR3 DNA sequence: TGTGCCAGCAGCTTGGGGTGGAGGTATACTTTCTTT. Translated, it gives CASSLGWRYTFF. The genes are TRBV5-6 and TRBJ1-1; unclear D gene. Looked up from germline, CDR1 is SGHDT and CDR2 is YYEEEE. Trimming pared 0 bases from V and 12 bases from J, leaving 12 bases between. This CDR3 is 12 amino acids long.

The V call is TRBV18, the J call TRBJ2-1; 9 positions agree with TRBD2. Germline CDR1 KGHSH, CDR2 LQKENI. The CDR3 length is 21 residues. The ends lost 0 bases at V and 0 bases at J; junction bases unmatched: 15. The CDR3 sequence is CASSPPVSNSGGPSSYNEQFF. CDR3 DNA: TGTGCCAGCTCACCACCGGTTTCGAATAGCGGGGGACCAAGCTCCTACAATGAGCAGTTCTTC. The full variable domain, with the rest looked up from reference TRBV18 and TRBJ2-1, is NAGVMQNPRHLVRRRGQEARLRCSPMKGHSHVYWYRQLPEEGLKFMVYLQKENIIDESGMPKERFSAEFPKEGPSILRIQQVVRGDSAAYFCASSPPVSNSGGPSSYNEQFFGPGTRLTVL.

V and J are TRBV10-1 and TRBJ1-1; D ambiguous. The CDR3 has 12 residues. Trimming cost V 1 base and J 5 bases, with 5 bases left between them. CDR1 and CDR2 (germline): WNHNN, SYGVQD (reference sequence). The CDR3 DNA follows: TGCGCCAGCAGTGAGTGTCAGACTGAAGCTTTCTTT. Residues: CASSECQTEAFF.

V usage is TRBV25-1 and J usage is TRBJ1-4, with 11 positions matching TRBD1. The V gene end was trimmed by 5 bases and the J gene end by 8 bases; junction bases not matched to a gene: 4. CDR3 length: 14 residues. Germline V gene lookup returns CDR1 MGHDK and CDR2 SYGVNS. The CDR3 DNA follows: TGTGCCAGCAGTAAGGGACAGGGGGTGGAAAAACTGTTTTTT. It is translated as CASSKGQGVEKLFF.

This chain links TRBV24-1 with TRBJ2-2; D unclear. The CDR3 contains 16 residues. CDR1 and CDR2 (germline): KGHDR, SFDVKD. Trimming left V 4 bases short and J 2 bases short, with 13 bases between. The CDR3 protein is CATSDRDTINTGELFF. CDR3 DNA: TGTGCCACCAGTGACCGTGACACCATCAACACCGGGGAGCTGTTTTTT.

This clone was detected only a few times. The chain joins TRBV6-2 or TRBV6-3 to TRBJ1-5, with 7 nucleotides matching TRBD1. The J segment lost 9 bases and the V segment lost 6 bases, leaving 14 bases of the junction unmatched. Looked up from germline, CDR1 is MNHEY and CDR2 is SVGEGT. The CDR3 runs 15 residues. The CDR3 here is CASSAQGSLGGPQHF. The CDR3 nucleotides are TGTGCCAGCAGCGCACAGGGGTCCTTGGGGGGGCCCCAGCATTTT.

The chain has TRBV24-1 and TRBJ2-3; D is possibly TRBD1 (6 bases). The ends were cut back, 7 bases at V and 0 bases at J, with 13 bases in the middle. This CDR3 is 15 amino acids long. Germline lookup yields CDR1 KGHDR and CDR2 SFDVKD. Here the CDR3 DNA reads TGTGCCACCAGCCGGGGACAAGCTAGCACAGATACGCAGTATTTT. This codes for CATSRGQASTDTQYF.

V gene TRBV10-3 combines with J gene TRBJ2-1; 12 bases are a match to TRBD2. The germline V gene has CDR1 ENHRY and CDR2 SYGVKD. CDR3 length: 16 amino acids. Trimming removed 2 bases from V and 12 bases from J; junction bases left unmatched: 11. The CDR3 here is CAISEPGLAGTEGQFF. The CDR3 DNA reads TGTGCCATCAGTGAGCCCGGACTAGCGGGGACCGAGGGGCAGTTCTTC.

This clone has only a few counts. This chain uses TRBV30 with TRBJ1-5; 8 bases are a match to TRBD1. CDR1 and CDR2 (germline): GTSNPN, SVGIG (reference sequence). V lost 3 bases to trimming and J lost 4 bases; unmatched junction nucleotides: 14. The CDR3 contains 17 residues. The CDR3 DNA reads TGTGCCTGGAGAGTTAGGACAGGGCAAGGGGATAATCAGCCCCAGCATTTT. It specifies CAWRVRTGQGDNQPQHF. Full variable domain (remainder filled in from reference TRBV30 and TRBJ1-5): SQTIHQWPATLVQPVGSPLSLECTVEGTSNPNLYWYRQAAGRGLQLLFYSVGIGQISSEVPQNLSASRPQDRQFILSSKKLLLSDSGFYLCAWRVRTGQGDNQPQHFGDGTRLSIL.